This record covers a single T cell receptor beta chain. The antigen is undetermined. This sample stems from a study of cytomegalovirus exposure and HLA in healthy donors. Findings and limits, study-wide: Later analysis revealed greater clonal expansion in HLA-associated TCR beta chains than in equally common others. In a later analysis, around 18,000 TCR beta sequences were associated with HLA alleles at 0.05 false discovery rate. Immune exposure was documented only through CMV serostatus.

The PCR ran on 60 Vbeta and 13 Jbeta primers. Clones were read by immunoSEQ multiplex PCR, and TCRdb kept only the in-frame ones, dropping some. The data show more than 150,000 clones, 75% to 90% seen once. Trimming cost V 7 bases and J 0 bases, with 16 bases left between them. The CDR3 spans 15 residues. Looked up from germline, CDR1 is SNHLY and CDR2 is FYNNEI. This chain links TRBV2 with TRBJ2-7; possible D gene TRBD2, 6 bases. The clonotype comes from a boy aged 5-17 years in good health and CMV-seronegative. The sequenced sample was PBMCs. This chain's CDR3 is CASTVRSGSSYEQYF. The CDR3 nucleotides read TGTGCCAGCACCGTAAGGTCCGGGAGCTCCTACGAGCAGTACTTC.